These 4 T cell receptor beta chains share one sample of origin, sequenced in a study of CD8 T cells in ankylosing spondylitis. Findings and caveats of the study: One TCR beta motif, made up of roughly eight highly homologous variants, appeared characteristic of ankylosing spondylitis blood.

No cognate antigen is known for these TCRs. TCRdb re-called the 5' RACE reads through MiXCR, storing one row per CDR3 protein. This table has roughly 700,000 distinct CDR3 sequences, under 20% appearing once. Material for sequencing was blood, either unsorted or a sorted T cell fraction (not recorded which). The receptors stem from a male donor with ankylosing spondylitis.

This chain connects TRBV3-1 to TRBJ2-7, with 10 nucleotides matching TRBD2. The germline gives CDR1 LGHDT, CDR2 YNNKEL (reference sequence). The CDR3 sequence is 14 residues long. Trimming at V came to 4 bases and at J to 3 bases, leaving 3 bases not matched to a gene. DNA of the CDR3: TGTGCCAGCAGCCCGGGACTAGCGTTCTACGAGCAGTACTTC. Residues: CASSPGLAFYEQYF.

This chain joins TRBV5-6 and TRBJ2-7; 7 nucleotides line up with TRBD2. The V gene's germline CDR1 is SGHDT and CDR2 YYEEEE. The ends lost 0 bases at V and 3 bases at J; junction bases unmatched: 3. CDR3 length equals 14 residues. Here the CDR3 DNA reads TGTGCCAGCAGCTTGGGGGGACTACTCTACGAGCAGTACTTC. This gives the protein CASSLGGLLYEQYF.

In its sample, this clonotype was seen a few times. The chain has TRBV4-1 and TRBJ2-7; either TRBD1 or TRBD2 may fit D (5 bases each). The CDR3 has 18 amino acids. The V and J ends lost 1 base and 0 bases respectively, with 19 bases between them. The germline V gene encodes CDR1 MGHRA and CDR2 YSYEKL. CDR3: CASSQGTTGTRSSYEQYF. The DNA of the CDR3 is TGCGCCAGCAGCCAAGGTACAACCGGGACGCGAAGCTCCTACGAGCAGTACTTC.

The genes are TRBV6-1 and TRBJ2-7; D is unresolved. Germline CDR1 MNHNS, CDR2 SASEGT. CDR3 length equals 13 residues. V was trimmed by 6 bases and J by 3 bases, leaving 12 bases between them. This CDR3 reads CASRAPAGYEQYF. The CDR3 DNA reads TGTGCCAGCAGGGCACCCGCCGGCTACGAGCAGTACTTC.